This T cell receptor (beta chain) was found in a study of CD8+ T cells in alopecia areata. Study at large: Treated patients were given 5 to 10 mg oral tofacitinib twice daily.

General study findings and limits: Patients shared TCRs less clearly than mice did, possibly for HLA-related reasons.

This clone turned up a few times. The antigen is not known. Sequencing used cDNA as its template, made by extracting RNA and reverse transcribing it. Produced via immunoSEQ multiplex PCR; TCRdb's table is partial and in-frame only. This table holds around 250,000 clones, approximately 61% found once. Collected material from alopecia areata patients comprised lesional scalp punch biopsies and peripheral blood. The source of this sequence is a human donor with alopecia areata. This sample comprised CD4+ T cells sorted from blood, obtained at week 0.

CDR3 loop: CASSPLNGYTF. CDR3 nucleotides: TGTGCCAGCAGCCCGTTGAATGGCTACACCTTC. The chain links TRBV7-2 to TRBJ1-2; D is ambiguous. The germline CDR1 and CDR2 sequences are SGHTA and FQGNSA. The CDR3 is 11 residues long. Trimming took 5 bases from V and 6 from J, leaving 7 bases between them.